What follows is one T cell receptor (beta chain) and its context. Its antigen remains unidentified. The data originate from a study of shared clonotypes between healthy human individuals. Study overall: Each donor's CD8 memory used one plate, CD8 naive two, each CD4 subset three. Study results and caveats: A reduction in generation probabilities was seen for non-shared clonotypes relative to those shared by all four donors. The expectation was that sequencing depth would affect clonotype sharing among donors. Across subsets, estimated richness was generally greater for naive than for memory populations.

Sequenced by immunoSEQ multiplex PCR; TCRdb stores in-frame clones only, minus some. The repertoire holds roughly 2.4 million clones, approximately 96% seen once, with 0.13% in the top ten. Germline loops: CDR1 MDHEN, CDR2 SYDVKM. The V gene lost 3 bases and the J gene lost 4 bases, with 12 bases spanning the gap. The CDR3 runs 14 residues. This chain uses TRBV28 with TRBJ2-5, with D perhaps matching TRBD2 (6 bases). Sequencing was carried out using naive CD4+ T cells sorted from blood. Subset denoted: CD45RA+ positively selected. The receptor's source is a man younger than 35 in good health. The CDR3 loop reads CASSFSGLGETQYF. The DNA of the CDR3 is TGTGCCAGCAGTTTTAGCGGTCTTGGAGAGACCCAGTACTTC.